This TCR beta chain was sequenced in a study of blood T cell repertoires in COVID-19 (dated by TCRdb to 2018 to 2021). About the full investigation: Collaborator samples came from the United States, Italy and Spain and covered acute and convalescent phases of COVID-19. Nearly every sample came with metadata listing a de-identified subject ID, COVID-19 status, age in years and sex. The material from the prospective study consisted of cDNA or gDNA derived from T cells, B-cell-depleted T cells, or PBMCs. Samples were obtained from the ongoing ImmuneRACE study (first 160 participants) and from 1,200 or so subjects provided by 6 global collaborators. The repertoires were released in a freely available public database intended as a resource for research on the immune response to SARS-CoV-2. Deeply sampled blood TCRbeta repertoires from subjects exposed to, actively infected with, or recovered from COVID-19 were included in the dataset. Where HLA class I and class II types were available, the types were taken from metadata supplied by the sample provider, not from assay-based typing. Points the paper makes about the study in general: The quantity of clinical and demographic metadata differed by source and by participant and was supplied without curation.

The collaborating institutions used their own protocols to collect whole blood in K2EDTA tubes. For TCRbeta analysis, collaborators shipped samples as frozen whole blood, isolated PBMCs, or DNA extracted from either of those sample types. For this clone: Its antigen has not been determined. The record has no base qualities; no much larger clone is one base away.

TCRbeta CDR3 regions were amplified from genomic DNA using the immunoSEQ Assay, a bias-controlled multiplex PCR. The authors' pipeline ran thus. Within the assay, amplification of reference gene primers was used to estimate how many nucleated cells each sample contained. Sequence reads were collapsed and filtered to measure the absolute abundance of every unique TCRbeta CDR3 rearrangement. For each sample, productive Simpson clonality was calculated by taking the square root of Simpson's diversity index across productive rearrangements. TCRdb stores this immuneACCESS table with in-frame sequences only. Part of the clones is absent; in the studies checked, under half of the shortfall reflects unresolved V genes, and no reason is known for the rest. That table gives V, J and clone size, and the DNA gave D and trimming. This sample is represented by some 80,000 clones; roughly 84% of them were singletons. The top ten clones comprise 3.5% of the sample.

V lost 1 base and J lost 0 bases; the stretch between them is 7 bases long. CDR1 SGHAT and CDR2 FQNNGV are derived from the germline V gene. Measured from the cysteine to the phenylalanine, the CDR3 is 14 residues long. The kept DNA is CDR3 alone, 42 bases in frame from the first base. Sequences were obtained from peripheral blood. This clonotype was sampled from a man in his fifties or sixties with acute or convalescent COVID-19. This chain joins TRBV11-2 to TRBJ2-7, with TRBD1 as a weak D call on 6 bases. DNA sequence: TGTGCCAGCAGCTTAGGGGGGCCCTCCTACGAGCAGTACTTC. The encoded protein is CASSLGGPSYEQYF.